This TCR beta chain is drawn from a study of shared clonotypes between healthy human individuals. The study, taken as a whole, reports: Richness estimates generally favored naive over memory subsets.

Every immunoSEQ plate was one replicate of a subset's evenly spread DNA. Sequencing used immunoSEQ multiplex PCR; TCRdb keeps in-frame clones, though not all of them. Of more than 2,000,000 clones listed, around 90% are singletons. V lost 6 bases, J lost 0 bases, and 5 bases stayed unmatched. Germline CDR1 reads MNHEY; CDR2 reads SVGAGI. The CDR3 is 14 residues long. Concerning this clone: The antigen remains undetermined. Other DNA sequences of this sample code for an identical CDR3.

Adults of Caucasian background living in Nashville, Tennessee made up all donors. CD45RA+ naive and CD45RA-negative memory subsets were separated from CD4+ cells. The V call is TRBV6-5, the J call TRBJ2-7, with 7 positions matching TRBD2. The clonotype originates from a man aged 18 to 29 in good health. The specimen sequenced was naive CD4+ T cells sorted from blood. Sample subset: CD45RA+ positively selected. In nucleotides, the CDR3 is TGTGCCAGCAGCCCGAGCGGGAACTCCTACGAGCAGTACTTC. Protein product: CASSPSGNSYEQYF.